This T cell receptor beta chain comes out of a study of spatial heterogeneity in lung cancer. Background on the study: Across tumor regions, counts of TCR transcripts showed a strong correlation with a T cell module score derived from matched bulk RNA-seq. The average count in raw reads for each unique TCR and UMI combination exceeded nine appearances.

MiXCR, applied by TCRdb to the 5' RACE reads, yields one record per CDR3 protein. The table lists approximately 2,300 distinct CDR3 sequences, roughly an eighth of them singletons, with about a tenth in the top ten. Overall study results and limits: Expanded intratumoral alpha and beta TCR counts tracked tumor mutation counts. The numbers of ubiquitous and regional expanded TCRs correlated with ubiquitous and regional nonsynonymous mutations, respectively.

Specified time point: sample taken at primary tumor resection. Without sorting, whole RNA was sequenced from tumor, nontumor lung or frozen PBMC. Concerning this clonotype: As yet, its antigen is unknown.

The germline V gene encodes CDR1 SGHTA and CDR2 FQGTGA. V trimming: 5 bases; J trimming: 7 bases; junction bases outside the gene matches: 7. CDR3 length equals 15 residues. This receptor was identified in a male donor with early-stage non-small cell lung cancer. The chain joins TRBV7-3 to TRBJ2-1; 11 nucleotides match TRBD2. The specimen comprised lung tumor tissue, sampled at surgery. The CDR3, as DNA: TGTGCCAGCAGCCCGATAGCGGGGGGGTTAAATGAGCAGTTCTTC. Its translation is CASSPIAGGLNEQFF.